This TCR beta chain was documented in a study of cytomegalovirus exposure and HLA in healthy donors. Germline-derived CDR1 and CDR2 are SGHDT and YYEEEE. This CDR3 comprises 15 residues. With 1 base removed from V and 4 bases from J, the gap between germline ends came to 13 bases. Amplification used 60 Vbeta primers and 13 Jbeta primers. Clones were read by immunoSEQ multiplex PCR, and TCRdb kept only the in-frame ones, dropping some. The sample yields over 100,000 clones, less than 85% seen once. The rearrangement links TRBV5-6 to TRBJ2-3; D is ambiguous. The origin of this receptor is a man between 40 and 49 years old in good health and CMV-seronegative. Sequencing was done on a sample of PBMCs. DNA for the CDR3: TGTGCCAGCAGCTTGTACAATGATGTGCCAGATACGCAGTATTTT. Protein: CASSLYNDVPDTQYF. Combining the CDR3 with reference TRBV5-6 and TRBJ2-3 gives the whole variable domain DAGVTQSPTHLIKTRGQQVTLRCSPKSGHDTVSWYQQALGQGPQFIFQYYEEEERQRGNFPDRFSGHQFPNYSSELNVNALLLGDSALYLCASSLYNDVPDTQYFGPGTRLTVL.